This is a list of T cell receptor beta chains from one sample in a study of sequential checkpoint blockade in melanoma. Sequenced by immunoSEQ multiplex PCR; TCRdb stores in-frame clones only, minus some. The sample has about 11,000 clones, approximately 81% seen once. The input for sequencing was CD8+ T cells sorted from blood (inferred from file names), taken from a patient given nivolumab and ipilimumab in sequence. The receptor set was obtained from a human donor with melanoma. The CDR3 runs from the conserved cysteine through the conserved F or W. The order of the fields is J gene, V gene, clone size, D gene, CDR3 protein, CDR3 DNA. D genes are given only for firm matches. For some rows the clone size is stated as once, few or many, or as a class when expanded; others skip it.

TRBJ2-7,TRBV4-2,once,TRBD2,CASRLAGAEAVQYF,TGTGCCAGCAGACTAGCGGGTGCTGAGGCGGTGCAGTACTTC
TRBJ2-1,TRBV6-1,once,.,CASSDWTLSYNEQFF,TGTGCCAGCAGTGATTGGACTCTATCCTACAATGAGCAGTTCTTC
TRBJ2-3,TRBV28,.,TRBD1,CASSLPGTGDLTDTQYF,TGTGCCAGCAGTTTACCCGGGACAGGGGACCTCACAGATACGCAGTATTTT
TRBJ2-1,TRBV5-1,.,.,CASSLDRGNEQFF,TGCGCCAGCAGCTTGGACCGGGGTAATGAGCAGTTCTTC
TRBJ1-3,TRBV28,.,.,CASWAVSGNTIYF,TGTGCCAGCTGGGCAGTCTCTGGAAACACCATATATTTT
TRBJ1-1,TRBV1,.,.,CTSSPMTGGENTEAFF,TGCACCAGCAGCCCCATGACAGGGGGGGAAAACACTGAAGCTTTCTTT
TRBJ2-7,TRBV6-5,few,TRBD1,CASGTDRGYEQYF,TGTGCCAGCGGAACGGACAGGGGCTACGAGCAGTACTTC
TRBJ1-6,TRBV9,.,TRBD1,CASSLGQAHSYNSPLHF,TGTGCCAGCAGCCTAGGACAGGCTCACTCCTATAATTCACCCCTCCACTTT
TRBJ1-2,TRBV14,few,.,CASSQFGPRGGYTF,TGTGCCAGCAGCCAATTTGGGCCCCGAGGGGGCTACACCTTC
TRBJ2-7,TRBV13,.,.,CASSLAPQDSYEQYF,TGTGCCAGCAGCTTAGCCCCCCAGGACTCCTACGAGCAGTACTTC
TRBJ2-2,TRBV7-6,.,TRBD2,CASSPRLASGELFF,TGTGCCAGCAGCCCGCGACTAGCTTCCGGGGAGCTGTTTTTT
TRBJ1-1,TRBV6-5,once,TRBD1,CASSYAGQKNTEAFF,TGTGCCAGCAGTTACGCGGGACAGAAGAACACTGAAGCTTTCTTT
TRBJ1-3,TRBV25-1,.,.,CASSVNSGNTIYF,TGTGCCAGCAGTGTTAACTCTGGAAACACCATATATTTT
TRBJ2-7,TRBV28,.,TRBD2,CASSLSPSGAGYEQYF,TGTGCCAGCAGCCTTAGCCCGAGCGGGGCCGGCTACGAGCAGTACTTC
TRBJ2-7,TRBV14,.,.,CASSQLSLRGEQYF,TGTGCCAGCAGCCAGCTTAGTTTGAGAGGCGAGCAGTACTTC
TRBJ2-1,TRBV6-4,.,.,CASSFLSSASYNEQFF,TGTGCCAGCAGTTTCCTTTCTAGCGCCTCCTACAATGAGCAGTTCTTC
TRBJ2-1,TRBV10-1,.,TRBD1,CASSEKPGQGQLGEQFF,TGCGCCAGCAGTGAGAAGCCGGGACAGGGACAACTTGGGGAGCAGTTCTTC
TRBJ1-4,TRBV4-2,.,.,CASSQALGRGAPILATNEKLFF,TGTGCCAGCAGCCAAGCCCTAGGTCGGGGGGCGCCGATTTTAGCAACTAATGAAAAACTGTTTTTT
TRBJ1-5,TRBV28,.,.,CASRVLSNQPQHF,TGTGCCAGCAGGGTACTTAGCAATCAGCCCCAGCATTTT
TRBJ2-7,TRBV7-9,once,TRBD1,CASSPGTGSGTGIYEQYF,TGTGCCAGCAGCCCGGGGACCGGATCCGGGACAGGGATCTACGAGCAGTACTTC
TRBJ2-2,TRBV5-6,once,.,CASSITPSPPGELFF,TGTGCCAGCAGCATCACTCCAAGTCCCCCCGGGGAGCTGTTTTTT
TRBJ2-7,TRBV9,.,.,CASSPTSLSVYEQYF,TGTGCCAGCAGCCCAACGAGCCTGTCTGTGTACGAGCAGTACTTC
TRBJ1-4,TRBV7-5,few,.,CAIPVVLFF,TGTGCCATCCCAGTGGTTCTGTTTTTT